Shown below are 5 T cell receptor beta chains from a single sample sequenced in a study of blood T cell repertoires in COVID-19. Some clones are missing from TCRdb's copy, which holds only in-frame ones; the method was immunoSEQ multiplex PCR. The repertoire holds about 120,000 clones, with approximately 87% as singletons. Material for sequencing was peripheral blood. The receptors stem from a man between 70 and 80 years old who had recovered from COVID-19.

V gene TRBV29-1 combines with J gene TRBJ2-5, with a weak D call TRBD1 (6 bases). Trimming removed 7 bases from V and 1 base from J, with 10 bases in between. From germline, CDR1 is SQVTM and CDR2 ANQGSEA. This CDR3 has 12 residues. CDR3 sequence reads: CSAPDSQETQYF. Here the CDR3 DNA reads TGCAGCGCCCCGGACAGCCAAGAGACCCAGTACTTC.

V and J are TRBV4-2 and TRBJ2-7; 7 bases match TRBD1. The CDR3 sequence is 15 residues long. V was clipped by 0 bases and J by 5 bases; unmatched bases: 7. Germline values: CDR1 LGHNA, CDR2 YNFKEQ. Here the CDR3 reads CASSQEGPGGDEQYF. As DNA, the CDR3 is TGTGCCAGCAGCCAAGAAGGCCCAGGGGGTGACGAGCAGTACTTC.

The chain couples TRBV28 to TRBJ2-2; D might be TRBD2 (5 bases). The CDR3 has 12 residues. Germline V CDR1 and CDR2: MDHEN, SYDVKM. V was clipped by 4 bases and J by 6 bases, with 6 bases between them. CDR3 bases: TGTGCCAGCAGTTCCGGGGCCGGGGAGCTGTTTTTT. Its protein product is CASSSGAGELFF.

The rearrangement uses TRBV7-9 and TRBJ2-4; D gene unclear. Germline V gives CDR1 SEHNR, CDR2 FQNEAQ (reference sequence). Trimming pared 2 bases from V and 4 bases from J, leaving 3 bases between. The CDR3 runs 12 residues. CDR3 sequence (DNA): TGTGCCAGCAGCTTACTAAAAAACATTCAGTACTTC. It encodes CASSLLKNIQYF.

Only one count was recorded for this clone. This chain uses TRBV28 with TRBJ1-4; 7 bases are a match to TRBD1. Germline CDR1 reads MDHEN; CDR2 reads SYDVKM. The length of the CDR3 is 15 residues. V dropped 4 bases and J dropped 4; count of bases not matched to a gene: 6. The DNA for the CDR3 is TGTGCCAGCAGTTCTCGGACAGGTTTTAATGAAAAACTGTTTTTT. This translates into CASSSRTGFNEKLFF.